This TCR beta chain emerged from a study of shared clonotypes between healthy human individuals. This CDR3 spans 15 amino acids. Germline V CDR1 and CDR2: MGHDK, SYGVNS. V was cut by 0 bases and J by 8 bases, with 13 bases left in between. A CD45RA+ naive subset and a CD45RA-negative memory subset were split from CD4+ cells. Here immunoSEQ multiplex PCR was the method, and the copy in TCRdb shows in-frame clones only, minus some. The profile shows around 2.5 million clones, approximately 93% of them singletons. The source material was naive CD4+ T cells from PBMCs. Subset of the sample: CD45RA+ positively selected. The TCR comes from a man aged 18 to 30 in good health. Some clones in this sample may be carry-over from other donors' samples. The chain is built from TRBV25-1 and TRBJ1-4; no definite D call. CDR3: CASSEYLPATEKLFF. The CDR3 DNA follows: TGTGCCAGCAGTGAATACCTACCGGCAACGGAAAAACTGTTTTTT.